Listed here are 13 T cell receptor beta chains from one sample, sequenced in a study of T cells in Graves' hyperthyroidism and ophthalmopathy. Amplified TCR beta CDR3 regions came from RNA transcripts. Using the HTBI primer set, a first-round RT-PCR was run on the TCR CDR3. Each CDR3 protein gets one entry after TCRdb re-called the multiplex PCR reads with MiXCR. Of around 250,000 distinct CDR3 sequences in the sample, over 20% were seen once. The sample taken for sequencing was blood. The receptors here all came from a woman in her thirties or forties with Graves' ophthalmopathy.

V usage is TRBV29-1 and J usage is TRBJ2-7; 7 nucleotides agree with TRBD1. This CDR3 comprises 15 residues. V dropped 0 bases and J dropped 0; count of bases not matched to a gene: 5. Germline V CDR1 and CDR2: SQVTM, ANQGSEA. The chain's CDR3 is CSVEEGQGVSYEQYF. CDR3 DNA sequence: TGCAGCGTTGAAGAGGGGCAGGGGGTCTCCTACGAGCAGTACTTC.

This clonotype was seen at least ten times. The J gene is TRBJ1-1, the V gene TRBV30; the D gene is possibly TRBD1 (5 bases). V lost 7 bases to trimming and J lost 0 bases, with 12 bases between them. The germline V gene has CDR1 GTSNPN and CDR2 SVGIG (reference sequence). The CDR3 sequence is 13 residues long. DNA of the CDR3: TGTGCCTCCACAGGTGATCTGAACACTGAAGCTTTCTTT. Its protein product is CASTGDLNTEAFF.

Turning to this clonotype: No conserved phenylalanine or tryptophan is present at the end of the CDR3, so a read error is the likely explanation. The chain has TRBV6-2 or TRBV6-3 and TRBJ1-1; D not resolved. CDR3 size: 14 residues. Germline CDR1 MNHEY, CDR2 SVGEGT. V was cut by 2 bases and J by 2 bases, with 9 bases left in between. CDR3 coding DNA: TGTGCCAGCAGTTACCTCGGACTCAACACTGAAGCTTTCTCT. This sequence encodes CASSYLGLNTEAFS.

This clonotype was seen ten or more times. The chain combines TRBV12-3 or TRBV12-4 with TRBJ1-2; D call uncertain. The CDR3 has 14 amino acids. Trimming stripped 1 base from V and 1 base from J, with 7 bases between. CDR3 in DNA: TGTGCCAGCAGTTTAGTGGGAGATAACTATGGCTACACCTTC. This translates into CASSLVGDNYGYTF.

The genes are TRBV6-1 and TRBJ2-5; weak D call: TRBD2 (5 bases). Deletions cut 4 bases from V and 5 bases from J, with 17 bases between. The V gene's germline CDR1 is MNHNS and CDR2 SASEGT. CDR3 length equals 15 residues. The CDR3 DNA follows: TGTGCCAGCAGTGCTGGGCCAGAGGGAGCGGAGACCCAGTACTTC. Its protein is CASSAGPEGAETQYF.

In this sample, this clonotype turned up many times. V is TRBV2 and J is TRBJ2-4, with TRBD1 identical over 10 bases. Germline lookup yields CDR1 SNHLY and CDR2 FYNNEI. This CDR3 is 15 amino acids long. The trim removed 8 bases at V and 0 bases at J, leaving 4 bases unmatched. CDR3 DNA: TGTGCCAGCTCCCGGGACAGGGGAGCCAAAAACATTCAGTACTTC. It encodes CASSRDRGAKNIQYF.

The CDR3 loop reads CASSLVRTGGNYGYTF. CDR3 coding DNA: TGTGCCAGCAGCTTGGTAAGGACAGGGGGAAACTATGGCTACACCTTC. The genes are TRBV11-2 and TRBJ1-2; 10 bases map to TRBD1. CDR1 SGHAT and CDR2 FQNNGV come from the germline V gene. Trimming removed 3 bases from V and 2 bases from J; junction bases left unmatched: 6. This CDR3 has 16 amino acids.

There are many counts of this clonotype. J is TRBJ2-7 and V is TRBV5-1, with D possibly being TRBD1 or TRBD2 (7 bases each). CDR1 is SGHRS, CDR2 YFSETQ, per germline. This CDR3 has 15 amino acids. Between the trimmed V and J ends, which lost 1 base and 3 bases, there was a span of 14 bases. The CDR3 nucleotides read TGCGCCAGCAGCTTGTGGCCAGGGGGGGACTACGAGCAGTACTTC. The encoded protein is CASSLWPGGDYEQYF.

This chain joins TRBV7-2 and TRBJ2-7, with TRBD2 matching 14 bases. The V segment lost 4 bases and the J segment 6 bases; nucleotides outside the gene matches: 5. The CDR3 loop spans 15 amino acids. The germline V gene has CDR1 SGHTA and CDR2 FQGNSA. The CDR3 DNA follows: TGTGCCAGCAGCTCCCGACTAGCGGGAGGGGCCGAGCAGTACTTC. The encoded protein is CASSSRLAGGAEQYF.

The rearrangement links TRBV27 to TRBJ2-7; 11 bases fit TRBD1. With 4 bases clipped from V and 4 bases from J, the junction kept 6 bases outside the gene matches. The CDR3 has 15 residues. CDR1 and CDR2 (germline): MNHEY, SMNVEV (reference sequence). CDR3 amino acids: CASSSRTGGHYEQYF. The CDR3 DNA reads TGTGCCAGCAGTTCTCGGACAGGGGGCCATTACGAGCAGTACTTC.

The V and J genes are TRBV6-2 or TRBV6-3 and TRBJ1-2; TRBD1 matches at 12 bases. The ends lost 6 bases at V and 4 bases at J; junction bases unmatched: 3. This CDR3 is built from 14 residues. Germline V gene sequence: CDR1 MNHEY, CDR2 SVGEGT. This chain's CDR3 is CASRGTGGGYGYTF. Here the CDR3 DNA reads TGTGCCAGCAGGGGGACAGGGGGCGGCTATGGCTACACCTTC.

This sequence joins TRBV20-1 and TRBJ2-7; 7 bases map to TRBD2. This CDR3 contains 14 residues. Germline V gene sequence: CDR1 DFQATT, CDR2 SNEGSKA (reference sequence). Trimming took 7 bases from V and 5 from J; bases not matched to a gene: 14. CDR3 sequence: CSVQRGGSRHEQYF. CDR3 bases: TGCAGTGTACAAAGGGGCGGGAGTCGCCACGAGCAGTACTTC.

V usage is TRBV28 and J usage is TRBJ2-7; D might be TRBD1 (6 bases). The DNA end lines up better with TRBJ2-1; the J call may be wrong. This CDR3 comprises 14 residues. Germline V gene lookup returns CDR1 MDHEN and CDR2 SYDVKM. DNA for the CDR3: TGTGCCAGCAGTTCCCAGACAGGCCCCTACGAGCAGTTCTTC. Its protein is CASSSQTGPYEQFF.